This is a list of T cell receptor beta chains from one sample in a study of technical replicates of blood from a few donors. TCRdb's table, derived via immunoSEQ multiplex PCR, lists solely in-frame clones and lacks some. The sample lists tens of thousands of clones; 92% were seen once. The sequenced sample consisted of T cells isolated from PBMCs. Every receptor here comes from a human donor in good health. CDR3s include the opening cysteine and the closing phenylalanine or tryptophan. The D gene is left open where the match is weak. Not every row has a clone size; where given, it reads once, few, many or a size class.

J	size	D	V	CDR3	DNA
TRBJ1-1	.	TRBD1	TRBV9	CASSPGGAEAFF	TGTGCCAGCAGCCCAGGGGGAGCTGAAGCTTTCTTT
TRBJ2-2	few	TRBD2	TRBV19	CASRKREGTGELFF	TGTGCCAGTAGGAAGCGGGAGGGGACCGGGGAGCTGTTTTTT
TRBJ1-2	.	TRBD1	TRBV6-5	CASCPGGVPYGYTF	TGTGCCAGTTGCCCAGGGGGCGTTCCATATGGCTACACCTTC
TRBJ2-1	.	.	TRBV19	CASSITGVGEQFF	TGTGCCAGTAGTATAACGGGAGTAGGTGAGCAGTTCTTC
TRBJ1-2	.	TRBD1	TRBV9	CASSATFGTGRRGGYTF	TGTGCCAGCAGCGCAACCTTCGGGACAGGGAGACGAGGTGGCTACACCTTC
TRBJ2-6	.	TRBD1	TRBV28	CASSPHPDRLSGANVLTF	TGTGCCAGCAGTCCCCACCCGGACAGGCTCTCTGGGGCCAACGTCCTGACTTTC
TRBJ2-3	.	.	TRBV13	CASSSSGGFTDTQYF	TGTGCCAGCAGCTCCTCGGGGGGCTTCACAGATACGCAGTATTTT
TRBJ1-2	few	.	TRBV4-1	CASSQGIRLTDTNYGYTF	TGCGCCAGCAGCCAAGGTATCCGACTGACAGACACTAACTATGGCTACACCTTC
TRBJ2-7	.	.	TRBV18	CASSPPPPRYEQYF	TGTGCCAGCTCACCACCCCCCCCTCGCTACGAGCAGTACTTC
TRBJ1-4	.	.	TRBV9	CASSVDNWDEKLFF	TGTGCCAGCAGCGTGGACAATTGGGATGAAAAACTGTTTTTT
TRBJ2-7	.	TRBD1	TRBV7-9	CASRVTGGSYEQYF	TGTGCCAGCAGAGTGACAGGGGGCTCCTACGAGCAGTACTTC
TRBJ1-1	.	TRBD1	TRBV9	CASSARGLGTEAFF	TGTGCCAGCAGCGCCAGGGGGCTGGGCACTGAAGCTTTCTTT
TRBJ2-5	.	TRBD2	TRBV15	CATSRYRTSEETQYF	TGTGCCACCAGCAGATACCGGACTAGCGAGGAGACCCAGTACTTC
TRBJ2-7	.	.	TRBV15	CATSRATGPSREQYF	TGTGCCACCAGCAGAGCAACAGGGCCTTCTCGCGAGCAGTACTTC
TRBJ2-7	.	TRBD1	TRBV9	CASSAGTVEEQYF	TGTGCCAGCAGCGCGGGGACAGTGGAGGAGCAGTACTTC
TRBJ2-3	.	.	TRBV30	CAWSGALNTDTQYF	TGTGCCTGGAGTGGGGCCCTTAACACAGATACGCAGTATTTT
TRBJ1-5	few	.	TRBV28	CASTRVNQPQHF	TGTGCCAGCACTCGGGTCAATCAGCCCCAGCATTTT
TRBJ1-1	few	.	TRBV14	CASSQGGRAEAFF	TGTGCCAGCAGCCAAGGAGGCAGGGCTGAAGCTTTCTTT
TRBJ1-1	.	.	TRBV6-1	CASSKLRNTEAFF	TGTGCCAGCAGTAAACTACGGAACACTGAAGCTTTCTTT
TRBJ2-7	.	TRBD2	TRBV5-1	CASSLAGGLEQYF	TGCGCCAGCAGCCTAGCGGGAGGGCTCGAGCAGTACTTC
TRBJ2-7	.	.	TRBV2	CASILVGVAGGSEQYF	.
TRBJ2-7	few	.	TRBV6-1	CASPSRLKIYEQYF	TGTGCCAGCCCCTCCAGATTAAAAATCTACGAGCAGTACTTC
TRBJ2-7	.	TRBD1	TRBV19	CASSPRTGGSEQYF	TGTGCCAGTAGTCCCAGGACAGGGGGCTCCGAGCAGTACTTC
TRBJ2-7	.	TRBD1	TRBV10-1	CASGGDSLYEQYF	TGCGCCAGCGGTGGGGACAGCTTATACGAGCAGTACTTC
TRBJ2-7	.	TRBD2	TRBV27	CASSADRAGGTYEQYF	TGTGCCAGCAGTGCCGACAGGGCGGGGGGGACTTACGAGCAGTACTTC
TRBJ2-5	.	TRBD2	TRBV6-1	CASSGTSGSQETQYF	TGTGCCAGCAGTGGGACTAGCGGGAGCCAGGAGACCCAGTACTTC
TRBJ2-7	.	TRBD1	TRBV6-5	CASSRNGQAYEQYF	TGTGCCAGCAGTCGAAACGGACAGGCCTACGAGCAGTACTTC
TRBJ2-7	.	.	TRBV7-8	CASSFMREQYF	TGTGCCAGCAGCTTCATGAGGGAGCAGTACTTC
TRBJ2-7	once	TRBD1	TRBV5-1	CASSLIPRTGETYEQYF	TGCGCCAGCAGCTTGATCCCCCGGACAGGGGAAACCTACGAGCAGTACTTC
TRBJ2-7	.	TRBD2	TRBV5-1	CASSWTSGSLYEQYF	TGCGCCAGCAGCTGGACTAGCGGGAGTCTCTACGAGCAGTACTTC
TRBJ2-7	.	.	TRBV2	CASSHPDDGYEQYF	TGTGCCAGCAGTCATCCTGATGACGGGTACGAGCAGTACTTC
TRBJ1-2	.	TRBD1	TRBV10-3	CAINPGTGNGYTF	TGTGCCATCAACCCCGGGACAGGGAATGGCTACACCTTC
TRBJ1-4	.	.	TRBV6-6	CASSPHATNEKLFF	TGTGCCAGCAGTCCCCATGCAACTAATGAAAAACTGTTTTTT
TRBJ1-5	.	.	TRBV9	CASSVDRSNQPQHF	TGTGCCAGCAGCGTAGACAGGAGCAATCAGCCCCAGCATTTT
TRBJ2-5	.	.	TRBV4-1	CASSQIGPETQYF	TGCGCCAGCAGCCAAATTGGCCCTGAGACCCAGTACTTC
TRBJ2-2	.	TRBD1	TRBV6-5	CASRRDRGGAGELFF	TGTGCCAGCAGGCGGGACAGGGGTGGCGCCGGGGAGCTGTTTTTT
TRBJ1-2	.	.	TRBV6-5	CASRADSRAAYGYTF	TGTGCCAGCAGAGCCGACAGTAGGGCCGCATATGGCTACACCTTC
TRBJ1-5	.	TRBD1	TRBV4-1	CASSQMGDRGDQPQHF	TGCGCCAGCAGCCAGATGGGGGACAGGGGTGATCAGCCCCAGCATTTT
TRBJ1-5	.	.	TRBV19	CASKETGNQPQHF	TGTGCCAGTAAGGAGACGGGCAATCAGCCCCAGCATTTT
TRBJ2-7	.	TRBD1	TRBV18	CASSQGQRNEQYF	TGTGCCAGCTCCCAGGGACAGCGAAACGAGCAGTACTTC
TRBJ1-3	.	TRBD1	TRBV11-3	CASSLFFQGEDGNTIYF	TGTGCCAGCAGCTTATTTTTCCAGGGGGAGGACGGAAACACCATATATTTT
TRBJ1-5	.	.	TRBV5-8	CASSLGTDSNQPQHF	TGTGCCAGCAGCTTGGGGACAGATAGCAATCAGCCCCAGCATTTT
TRBJ2-2	.	TRBD2	TRBV7-9	CASSSGRLASQAGELFF	TGTGCCAGCAGCTCTGGGAGACTAGCCTCACAAGCCGGGGAGCTGTTTTTT
TRBJ1-3	.	.	TRBV10-3	CAIGGGGNTIYF	TGTGCCATCGGTGGAGGCGGAAACACCATATATTTT
TRBJ2-1	.	.	TRBV19	CASSIDASSANEQFF	TGTGCCAGTAGTATAGACGCTAGCTCCGCCAATGAGCAGTTCTTC
TRBJ2-7	.	TRBD2	TRBV5-1	CASSLETAGGPYEQYF	TGCGCCAGCAGCTTAGAGACTGCGGGAGGACCATACGAGCAGTACTTC
TRBJ1-1	.	.	TRBV9	CASSPGERSEAFF	TGTGCCAGCAGCCCTGGTGAAAGGAGTGAAGCTTTCTTT
TRBJ1-4	.	.	TRBV5-1	CASSFELPHEKLFF	TGCGCCAGCAGCTTTGAGCTCCCACATGAAAAACTGTTTTTT
TRBJ2-5	.	TRBD2	TRBV2	CASSEVTGLLQETQYF	TGTGCCAGCAGTGAAGTTACGGGACTACTCCAAGAGACCCAGTACTTC
TRBJ1-5	.	TRBD1	TRBV2	CASSESQGAHQPQHF	TGTGCCAGCAGTGAGTCTCAGGGGGCCCATCAGCCCCAGCATTTT
TRBJ2-1	.	TRBD2	TRBV11-1	CASSAGLAGGPYNEQFF	TGTGCCAGCAGCGCGGGACTAGCGGGAGGGCCCTACAATGAGCAGTTCTTC
TRBJ2-3	.	TRBD2	TRBV5-4	CASSLDLAGASTDTQYF	TGTGCCAGCAGCTTGGATCTAGCGGGAGCTAGCACAGATACGCAGTATTTT
TRBJ1-1	.	.	TRBV5-1	CASSSQGTEAFF	TGCGCCAGCAGCTCCCAGGGGACTGAAGCTTTCTTT
TRBJ2-5	once	TRBD2	TRBV18	CASSPGLAGGIQETQYF	TGTGCCAGCTCACCCGGACTAGCGGGAGGTATCCAAGAGACCCAGTACTTC
TRBJ1-1	.	.	TRBV9	CASSVALATEAFF	TGTGCCAGCAGCGTAGCGTTAGCGACTGAAGCTTTCTTT
TRBJ1-1	.	TRBD1	TRBV27	CASSFRQGAGDTEAFF	TGTGCCAGCAGTTTCCGACAGGGGGCGGGCGACACTGAAGCTTTCTTT
TRBJ2-2	.	.	TRBV4-1	CASSHPLPVTGELFF	TGCGCCAGCAGCCACCCACTGCCGGTCACCGGGGAGCTGTTTTTT
TRBJ1-2	.	TRBD1	TRBV29-1	CSVEDPGQGFYGYTF	TGCAGCGTTGAGGACCCGGGACAGGGGTTCTATGGCTACACCTTC
TRBJ2-1	.	.	TRBV19	CASNPGYNEQFF	TGTGCCAGTAATCCGGGATACAATGAGCAGTTCTTC
TRBJ2-1	.	TRBD2	TRBV5-1	CASSLRREGHNEQFF	TGCGCCAGCAGCTTGAGGAGGGAGGGCCACAATGAGCAGTTCTTC